This is a list of T cell receptor beta chains from one sample in a study of T cell responses to AZD1222 COVID-19 vaccine. The data were produced by immunoSEQ multiplex PCR, yet TCRdb's version contains in-frame clones alone and is incomplete. Of 150,000 to 200,000 clones in the sample, 90% to 95% were seen once. Sequenced material: peripheral blood, taken on day 0 of AZD1222 vaccination. Receptor source: an adult in good health. Each CDR3 is given with its conserved first and last residue. The D gene is left open where the match is weak. Not every row has a clone size; where given, it reads once, few, many or a size class.

clone_size | d_call | j_call | v_call | cdr3_aa | cdr3_nt
. | TRBD2 | TRBJ2-2 | TRBV7-3 | CASSARTSGFANTGELFF | TGTGCCAGCAGCGCCAGGACTAGCGGGTTCGCGAACACCGGGGAGCTGTTTTTT
. | . | TRBJ2-7 | TRBV5-6 | CASSLAKDREYEQYF | TGTGCCAGCAGCTTGGCCAAGGACAGAGAGTACGAGCAGTACTTC
. | TRBD2 | TRBJ2-7 | TRBV6-6 | CASSQLGQEREGQQYF | TGTGCCAGCAGTCAGCTCGGACAGGAGCGGGAGGGTCAGCAGTACTTC
. | . | TRBJ1-1 | TRBV30 | CAWTWAGNTEAFF | TGTGCCTGGACTTGGGCTGGTAACACTGAAGCTTTCTTT
. | TRBD2 | TRBJ2-5 | TRBV28 | CASKPGGSGRGAETQYF | TGTGCCAGCAAACCCGGGGGTAGCGGGAGGGGTGCCGAGACCCAGTACTTC
. | TRBD1 | TRBJ2-3 | TRBV18 | CASSPVQGADTQYF | TGTGCCAGCTCACCAGTACAGGGGGCGGATACGCAGTATTTT
. | TRBD2 | TRBJ2-3 | TRBV19 | CATLGGLAGGPTLTDTQYF | TGTGCCACCCTAGGGGGACTAGCGGGAGGCCCTACCCTCACAGATACGCAGTATTTT
. | . | TRBJ2-7 | TRBV24-1 | CATSSRGEQYF | TGTGCCACCAGTTCCCGGGGCGAGCAGTACTTC
. | TRBD1 | TRBJ2-2 | TRBV30 | CAWTRGLGGELFF | TGTGCCTGGACGAGGGGGCTTGGCGGGGAGCTGTTTTTT
once | . | TRBJ1-3 | TRBV6-5 | CASKGSPGNTIYF | TGTGCCAGCAAAGGCAGTCCTGGAAACACCATATATTTT
. | . | TRBJ1-5 | TRBV6-6 | CASSSRTGHNQPQHF | TGTGCCAGCAGCTCCCGAACAGGGCACAATCAGCCCCAGCATTTT
. | . | TRBJ1-2 | TRBV10-3 | CAISELGNYGYTF | TGTGCCATCAGTGAGCTCGGGAACTATGGCTACACCTTC
few | . | TRBJ1-1 | TRBV11-2 | CASSLETGWTEAFF | TGTGCCAGCAGCTTAGAAACAGGGTGGACTGAAGCTTTCTTT
. | . | TRBJ1-6 | TRBV2 | CASRVEISPLHF | TGTGCCAGCAGGGTCGAAATTTCACCCCTCCACTTT
. | . | TRBJ1-2 | TRBV5-1 | CASSRDREVNGYTF | TGCGCCAGCAGCCGAGACAGAGAAGTTAATGGCTACACCTTC
. | TRBD2 | TRBJ2-3 | TRBV7-6 | CASSPAGGPTDTQYF | TGTGCCAGCAGCCCCGCGGGAGGGCCGACAGATACGCAGTATTTT
. | TRBD2 | TRBJ2-7 | TRBV7-6 | CASSPPGLAEFSEQYF | TGTGCCAGCAGCCCCCCCGGGCTAGCGGAGTTCTCCGAGCAGTACTTC
. | . | TRBJ2-2 | TRBV19 | CASSIRSNTGELFF | TGTGCCAGTAGTATCAGATCAAACACCGGGGAGCTGTTTTTT
. | . | TRBJ1-6 | TRBV10-2 | CASMGSYNSPLHF | TGCGCCAGCATGGGCTCCTATAATTCACCCCTCCACTTT
. | . | TRBJ2-1 | TRBV4-1 | CASSQGPSASYNEQFF | TGCGCCAGCAGCCAAGGCCCATCGGCCTCCTACAATGAGCAGTTCTTC
once | TRBD1 | TRBJ2-7 | TRBV10-1 | CASSPGQRFYEQYF | TGCGCCAGCAGTCCGGGACAGCGATTTTACGAGCAGTACTTC
. | . | TRBJ2-3 | TRBV9 | CASSGIWGSGTDTQYF | TGTGCCAGCAGCGGAATCTGGGGGAGTGGGACAGATACGCAGTATTTT
. | . | TRBJ2-3 | TRBV15 | CATSGGTLASTDTQYF | TGTGCCACCAGCGGGGGGACGTTAGCTAGCACAGATACGCAGTATTTT
. | . | TRBJ2-1 | TRBV3-1/TRBV3-2 | CASSPKSKRYRHNEQFF | TGTGCCAGCAGCCCGAAGAGTAAGCGGTATCGACACAATGAGCAGTTCTTC
. | . | TRBJ1-1 | TRBV6-5 | CASSYSGTPTEAFF | TGTGCCAGCAGTTACTCCGGGACCCCCACTGAAGCTTTCTTT
. | . | TRBJ2-3 | TRBV24-1 | CATSDLAGTDTQYF | TGTGCCACCAGTGATTTGGCGGGAACAGATACGCAGTATTTT
. | . | TRBJ2-6 | TRBV7-3 | CASSPTLVGANVLTF | TGTGCCAGCAGCCCCACCTTGGTTGGGGCCAACGTCCTGACTTTC
. | . | TRBJ2-3 | TRBV20-1 | CSAVGTDTQYF | TGCAGTGCGGTGGGCACAGATACGCAGTATTTT
. | . | TRBJ2-7 | TRBV9 | CASSVGGISYEQYF | TGTGCCAGCAGCGTGGGTGGAATCTCCTACGAGCAGTACTTC
. | TRBD2 | TRBJ2-3 | TRBV9 | CASSARTSGRSDTQYF | TGTGCCAGCAGCGCGAGGACTAGCGGGAGGTCAGATACGCAGTATTTT
. | TRBD2 | TRBJ2-3 | TRBV7-8 | CASSFRTSATDTQYF | TGTGCCAGCAGCTTCCGGACTAGCGCCACAGATACGCAGTATTTT
. | . | TRBJ1-5 | TRBV19 | CASSNQGNQPQHF | TGTGCCAGTAGTAACCAGGGGAATCAGCCCCAGCATTTT
. | . | TRBJ2-5 | TRBV11-2 | CASSFGALETQYF | TGTGCCAGCAGCTTCGGAGCGCTCGAGACCCAGTACTTC
. | TRBD1 | TRBJ1-5 | TRBV4-2 | CASSQEQGASQPQHF | TGTGCCAGCAGCCAAGAACAGGGGGCGAGCCAGCCCCAGCATTTT
. | TRBD2 | TRBJ2-7 | TRBV5-6 | CASSPGGLAGGSEQYF | TGTGCCAGCAGCCCGGGGGGGCTAGCGGGAGGTAGCGAGCAGTACTTC
. | TRBD2 | TRBJ2-3 | TRBV5-1 | CASSLGPSGSTDTQYF | TGCGCCAGCAGCTTGGGCCCTAGCGGGTCCACAGATACGCAGTATTTT
. | TRBD2 | TRBJ2-3 | TRBV2 | CASSEEVGGPADTQYF | TGTGCCAGCAGTGAAGAGGTGGGAGGGCCCGCAGATACGCAGTATTTT
. | . | TRBJ1-5 | TRBV5-1 | CASREGQYSNQPQHF | TGCGCCAGCAGGGAAGGACAGTATAGCAATCAGCCCCAGCATTTT
. | . | TRBJ1-4 | TRBV7-8 | CASSFQGLNEKLFF | TGTGCCAGCAGCTTTCAGGGTCTAAATGAAAAACTGTTTTTT
. | TRBD2 | TRBJ2-3 | TRBV30 | CAWSVLAGEADTQYF | TGTGCCTGGAGTGTTCTAGCGGGAGAGGCAGATACGCAGTATTTT
. | . | TRBJ2-7 | TRBV5-8 | CASSPSGTYHEQYF | TGTGCCAGCAGCCCTTCCGGGACTTACCACGAGCAGTACTTC
. | . | TRBJ2-5 | TRBV5-1 | CASGHPGGTQYF | TGCGCCAGCGGACATCCCGGCGGGACCCAGTACTTC
. | TRBD2 | TRBJ2-7 | TRBV6-6 | CASSHAASGISRSSYEQYF | TGTGCCAGCAGTCACGCCGCTAGCGGGATCTCCAGGAGCTCCTACGAGCAGTACTTC
once | TRBD1 | TRBJ1-5 | TRBV4-1 | CASSQEWTGGNQPQHF | TGCGCCAGCAGCCAAGAGTGGACAGGGGGCAATCAGCCCCAGCATTTT
. | . | TRBJ1-2 | TRBV7-2 | CASGWRVNYGYTF | TGTGCCAGCGGGTGGCGGGTAAACTATGGCTACACCTTC
. | TRBD1 | TRBJ1-1 | TRBV29-1 | CSVRTGGRNTEAFF | TGCAGCGTCCGGACAGGGGGCAGGAACACTGAAGCTTTCTTT
. | . | TRBJ2-3 | TRBV14 | CASSGLASSTDTQYF | TGTGCCAGCAGCGGGCTAGCGAGTAGCACAGATACGCAGTATTTT
once | TRBD2 | TRBJ2-3 | TRBV3-1/TRBV3-2 | CASSHHRLAGGTDTQYF | TGTGCCAGCAGCCATCACCGGCTAGCGGGAGGTACAGATACGCAGTATTTT
. | . | TRBJ2-3 | TRBV5-1 | CASSLAYGDTQYF | TGCGCCAGCAGCTTAGCCTATGGAGATACGCAGTATTTT